The 7 T cell receptor beta chains below come from one sample, sequenced in a study of T cells in tuberculosis. After thawing and overnight rest, PBMC were stained with GMM-loaded CD1B tetramer, viability dye and anti-CD3 for sorting. The lipid loaded on the CD1B tetramers was C32 glucose monomycolate from Rhodococcus equi. TCRdb keeps only in-frame clones here, not all; method: immunoSEQ multiplex PCR. The data contain 85,000 to 100,000 clones, approximately 91% of them singletons. Sequencing was performed on CD1b-GMM tetramer-negative cells sorted from PBMCs. The receptor source for this set is an adult woman with latent tuberculosis.

The genes are TRBV6-1 and TRBJ1-2; a possible D gene is TRBD1 (5 bases). V was clipped by 6 bases and J by 3 bases, with 11 bases between them. The CDR3 runs 13 residues. The germline CDR1 and CDR2 sequences are MNHNS and SASEGT. CDR3 bases: TGTGCCAGCAGAGCAACAGGTTACTATGGCTACACCTTC. Its translation: CASRATGYYGYTF.

The chain carries TRBV6-5 and TRBJ2-2; possible D gene TRBD1, 5 bases. Germline V CDR1 and CDR2: MNHEY, SVGAGI. Trimming removed 10 bases at V and 0 bases at J, with 12 bases between. The CDR3 runs to 14 residues. The CDR3 loop reads CATLRQPNTGELFF. CDR3 DNA sequence: TGTGCCACCCTAAGACAGCCGAACACCGGGGAGCTGTTTTTT.

The chain uses TRBV6-1 and TRBJ2-5, with 8 bases identical to TRBD1. The CDR3 has 12 amino acids. Germline V gene sequence: CDR1 MNHNS, CDR2 SASEGT. V lost 6 bases to trimming and J lost 9 bases; unmatched junction nucleotides: 6. The CDR3 region is CASRLDRAAQYF. The CDR3 DNA is TGTGCCAGCAGGTTGGACAGGGCGGCCCAGTACTTC.

V usage is TRBV11-2 and J usage is TRBJ2-7; TRBD2 agrees at 16 bases. V shed 5 bases and J 0 bases; nucleotides not matched to a gene: 7. The germline V gene encodes CDR1 SGHAT and CDR2 FQNNGV. The CDR3 has 18 residues. The CDR3, as DNA: TGTGCCAGCAGCCTACAGGGACTAGCGGGGGGGAGCTCCTACGAGCAGTACTTC. It codes for CASSLQGLAGGSSYEQYF.

The chain combines TRBV5-1 with TRBJ1-1; a possible D gene is TRBD1 (6 bases). Germline V gene lookup returns CDR1 SGHRS and CDR2 YFSETQ. The CDR3 has 15 residues. Trimming removed 4 bases at V and 2 bases at J, with 15 bases between. The CDR3 loop is CASSITGKGNTEAFF. CDR3 sequence (DNA): TGCGCCAGCAGCATTACAGGGAAGGGAAACACTGAAGCTTTCTTT.

J is TRBJ2-5 and V is TRBV7-6, with TRBD2 matching 14 bases. The CDR3 length is 15 residues. CDR1 and CDR2 (germline): SGHVS, FNYEAQ. J gave up 2 bases and V 7 bases, and 3 bases lay outside the gene matches. CDR3 loop: CASTRLAGGQETQYF. The CDR3 DNA reads TGTGCCAGCACTAGACTAGCGGGGGGGCAAGAGACCCAGTACTTC.

This rearrangement joins TRBV2 to TRBJ2-1; TRBD2 matches 8 bases. The CDR3 has 15 amino acids. The V and J ends lost 7 bases and 5 bases, in that order; junction bases with no gene match: 10. From germline, CDR1 is SNHLY and CDR2 FYNNEI. The CDR3 region is CASTRGGGPNNEQFF. DNA for the CDR3: TGTGCCAGCACCCGGGGCGGGGGGCCCAACAATGAGCAGTTCTTC.